Included here is one T cell receptor (beta chain) sequence, with context. The record originates from a study of blood T cell repertoires in COVID-19. About the study: Italy, Spain and the United States were the sources of the convalescent and acute COVID-19 samples.

Researchers sorted participants into cohorts using their self-reported clinical history. Donors in Cohort 3 who had recovered were those with two negative PCRs, healthcare professional clearance, or resolution of their symptoms. The germline V gene encodes CDR1 MDHEN and CDR2 SYDVKM. This CDR3 is 16 amino acids long. V shed 5 bases and J shed 0 bases, with 14 bases lying between them. In the original workflow: How many nucleated cells were present was estimated from reference gene primer amplification. Libraries were prepared by immunoSEQ multiplex PCR; TCRdb keeps only in-frame clonotypes and omits some of them. That table gives V, J and clone size, and the DNA gave D and trimming. The sample carries roughly 300,000 clones, over 75% recorded once.

The clonotype comes from a woman younger than 45 who had recovered from COVID-19. V gene TRBV28 combines with J gene TRBJ2-4; D not resolved. Sequences were obtained from PBMCs or T cells enriched from blood (not recorded which). CDR3 sequence (DNA): TGTGCCAGCAGTCCTGGGCCGCTTCTAGCCAAAAACATTCAGTACTTC. Protein: CASSPGPLLAKNIQYF.